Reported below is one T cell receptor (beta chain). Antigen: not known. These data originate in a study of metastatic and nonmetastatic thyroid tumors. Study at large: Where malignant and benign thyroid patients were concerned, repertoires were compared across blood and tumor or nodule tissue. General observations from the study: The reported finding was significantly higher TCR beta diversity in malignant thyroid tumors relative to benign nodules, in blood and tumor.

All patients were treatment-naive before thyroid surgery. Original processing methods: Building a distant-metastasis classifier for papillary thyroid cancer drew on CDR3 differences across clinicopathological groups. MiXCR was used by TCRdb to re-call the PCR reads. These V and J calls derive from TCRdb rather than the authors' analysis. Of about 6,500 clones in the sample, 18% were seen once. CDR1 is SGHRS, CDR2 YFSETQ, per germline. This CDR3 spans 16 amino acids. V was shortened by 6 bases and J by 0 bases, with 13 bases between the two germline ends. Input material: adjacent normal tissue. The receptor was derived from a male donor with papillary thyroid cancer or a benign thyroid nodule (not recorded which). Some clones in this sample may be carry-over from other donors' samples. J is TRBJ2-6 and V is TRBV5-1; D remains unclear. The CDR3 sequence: CASIPDTSSGANVLTF. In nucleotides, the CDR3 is TGCGCCAGCATCCCCGACACAAGCTCTGGGGCCAACGTCCTGACTTTC.